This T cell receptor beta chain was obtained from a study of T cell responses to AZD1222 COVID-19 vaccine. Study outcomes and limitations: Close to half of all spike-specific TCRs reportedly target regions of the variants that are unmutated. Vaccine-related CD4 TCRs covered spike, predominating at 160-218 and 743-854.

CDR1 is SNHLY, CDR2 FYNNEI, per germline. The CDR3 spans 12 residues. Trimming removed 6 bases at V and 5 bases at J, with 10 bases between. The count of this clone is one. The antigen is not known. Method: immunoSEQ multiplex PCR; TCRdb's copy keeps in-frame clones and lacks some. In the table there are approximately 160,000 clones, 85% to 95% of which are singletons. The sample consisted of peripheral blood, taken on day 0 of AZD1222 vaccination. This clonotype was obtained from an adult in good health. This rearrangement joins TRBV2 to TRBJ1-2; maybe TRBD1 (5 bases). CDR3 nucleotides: TGTGCCAGCAGCACAGGCCGATATGGCTACACCTTC. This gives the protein CASSTGRYGYTF.